The entry below gives a single T cell receptor (beta chain) sequence along with its context. This clone was seen more than once but under ten times. It has no known antigen specificity. There are no base qualities to consult, and no much larger clone falls within one base. V is clipped by 4 bases and J by 0 bases, and the sequence between their germline boundaries is 12 bases long. From a lookup of the germline V gene (reference sequence), CDR1 and CDR2 are LNHDA and SQIVND. The CDR3 runs 16 amino acids, cysteine and phenylalanine included. Of the read, only the CDR3 DNA is kept; its 48 bases are in frame from base 1. The CDR3 regions of human TCRbeta chains were analyzed by immunosequencing. For the original study's pipeline: TCRs in the repertoires were compared against a reference library of SARS-CoV-2-specific TCRs that had been generated with the MIRA antigen-specificity platform. Breadth meant the fraction of unique TCRs that were SARS-CoV-2-associated, whereas depth meant the fraction of total T cells that were SARS-CoV-2-associated. Using the MIRA data, each spike-specific TCR was mapped to the spike region that the TCR reacts to and placed in a CD4 or CD8 class. Log10-transformed breadth and depth values were compared by one-way ANOVA with Sidak's multiple comparisons tests. As stored in TCRdb, this immuneACCESS dataset retains in-frame rearrangements with V and J assigned. A fraction of the clones does not appear; measured against another copy, unresolved V genes explain less than half of the discrepancy, and the remainder lacks a known reason. V and J calls and clone size are those listed in that table; D and trimming were worked out from the DNA. For this sample there are approximately 120,000 clones; nearly 90% appear just once. 4.5% to 6.5% of the sample lies in the top ten.

The sample comes from a study of T cell responses to AZD1222 COVID-19 vaccine (dated by TCRdb to about 2021). For context, the study as a whole: TCR sequencing covered 233 trial participants: 200 to 210 given two doses of AZD1222 and 26 given two doses of MenACWY control vaccine. Trial participants were enrolled by age into 18-55, 56-69 and 70-plus year subgroups, with roughly 160, 29 and 62 TCR-sequenced participants respectively.

Findings and caveats that apply to the study as a whole: Spike-specific TCR breadth and depth rose significantly after two AZD1222 doses compared with day 0 and with MenACWY recipients. Because no samples from the day 14 peak response were available, repertoires could be characterized only after the peak T cell response. Reportedly, almost half of the unique spike-specific TCRs recognized epitopes lying outside the regions that are mutated in the B.1.351 and B.1.1.7 variants. Most participants were white British and females outnumbered males, and the authors suggested that clonal diversity may have been underestimated. The 56-69-year group was small, and its depth increase did not reach significance, likely because of low power. Conclusions about previously exposed vaccinees were limited because only five to seven AZD1222 recipients were SARS-CoV-2 seropositive at baseline. CD4 TCRs associated with the vaccine covered the entire spike protein, and the dominant responses were in regions 160-218 and 743-854.

Interpreted using the paper, the time point label stands for: about 28 days (+/-7) after the second vaccine dose. AZD1222 recipients whose second dose came at about 4 weeks and those whose second dose came at about 12 weeks were combined into one group, since spike-specific TCR depth and breadth did not differ between the two schedules. The vaccinee samples were drawn from two UK trials, COV001 and COV002, one of which was a single-blind randomized controlled phase 2/3 trial testing AZD1222 (ChAdOx1 nCoV-19) in healthy adults. Trial participant PBMC samples were collected at day 0 and day 28 after the second dose for TCRbeta chain sequencing.

The rearrangement combines TRBV19 with TRBJ2-2, with the D segment possibly TRBD1 or TRBD2, each aligning over 6 bases. The sequence derives from an adult who received the AZD1222 COVID-19 vaccine. The source material was peripheral blood, sampled 28 days after the second AZD1222 dose. CDR3 loop: CASSTEGGANTGELFF. The nucleotide sequence reads TGTGCCAGTAGTACCGAGGGGGGAGCGAACACCGGGGAGCTGTTTTTT.